This record covers a single TCR beta chain. A v3.0 immunoSEQ assay was performed at survey level. The assay was immunoSEQ multiplex PCR, and TCRdb's table has in-frame clones only and misses some. The sample lists just under 40,000 clones, roughly 90% occurring once. These data belong to a study of long-term antiretroviral therapy in people with HIV. The receptor comes from a young woman with HIV. The sequencing used unsorted PBMCs, collected just before starting antiretroviral therapy.

The CDR3 bases are TGTGCCAGTAGTCTCGGGGTTAACACTGAAGCTTTCTTT. This sequence encodes CASSLGVNTEAFF. The chain uses TRBV19 and TRBJ1-1; D is ambiguous. The length of the CDR3 is 13 residues. V was clipped by 5 bases and J by 2 bases, with 9 bases between them. Germline V lookup: CDR1 LNHDA, CDR2 SQIVND (reference sequence).